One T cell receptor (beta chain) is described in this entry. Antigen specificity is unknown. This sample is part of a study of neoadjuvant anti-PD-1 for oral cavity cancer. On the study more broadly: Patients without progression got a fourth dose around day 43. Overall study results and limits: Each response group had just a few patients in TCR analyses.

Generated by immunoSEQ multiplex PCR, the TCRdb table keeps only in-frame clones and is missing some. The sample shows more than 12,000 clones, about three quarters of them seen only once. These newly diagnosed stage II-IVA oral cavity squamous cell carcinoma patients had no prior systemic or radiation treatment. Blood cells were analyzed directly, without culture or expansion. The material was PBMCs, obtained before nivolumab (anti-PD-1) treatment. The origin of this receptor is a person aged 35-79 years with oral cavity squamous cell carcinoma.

This chain's CDR3 is CAWSGRGSSSGANVLTF. The CDR3 nucleotides read TGTGCCTGGAGTGGGAGGGGTTCGAGCTCTGGGGCCAACGTCCTGACTTTC. The gene calls are TRBV30 and TRBJ2-6, with D possibly being TRBD2 (6 bases). The germline V gene encodes CDR1 GTSNPN and CDR2 SVGIG (reference sequence). The ends were cut back, 1 base at V and 0 bases at J, with 13 bases in the middle. This CDR3 comprises 17 residues.